The TCR beta chain described here comes from a study of Graves' ophthalmopathy and Graves' hyperthyroidism. Comments on this clonotype: Its antigen is unknown.

Overall study results and limits: Both an approximately 68% sensitivity and an approximately 72% specificity characterized the model's predictions of ophthalmopathy progression.

The authors amplified TCR beta CDR3 regions from RNA transcripts. Second-round multiplex PCR came after a first-round RT-PCR that employed HTBI primers. TCRdb passed the multiplex PCR reads through MiXCR, listing each CDR3 protein once. The sample lists about 420,000 distinct CDR3 sequences, under 25% occurring once. Germline assignment: CDR1 SGHDT and CDR2 YYEEEE. Trimming left V 1 base short and J 2 bases short, with 9 bases between. This CDR3 has 14 amino acids. The TCR sequence derives from a woman between 18 and 30 years old with stable Graves' hyperthyroidism. This chain joins TRBV5-6 and TRBJ1-2, with a weak D call TRBD1 (5 bases). The specimen was peripheral blood. CDR3 loop: CASSLIAGNYGYTF. The CDR3, as DNA: TGTGCCAGCAGCTTGATCGCAGGGAACTATGGCTACACCTTC.